The rows below give T cell receptor beta chains drawn from one sample of a study of cytomegalovirus exposure and HLA in healthy donors. Measured with immunoSEQ multiplex PCR; TCRdb has only the in-frame clones, and not every one. Of roughly 200,000 clones listed, around 83% are singletons. Specimen: PBMCs. Receptors originate from a woman aged 35 to 49 in good health and CMV-seronegative. Both conserved end residues are trimmed from each CDR3. Fields, in order: J gene, V gene, D gene, CDR3 protein. A D gene is named only where the DNA matches it firmly.

j_gene: TRBJ2-5
v_gene: TRBV9
d_gene: TRBD2
CDR3aa: ASSASGRETQY

j_gene: TRBJ2-1
v_gene: TRBV9
d_gene: .
CDR3aa: ASSEGYEQF

j_gene: TRBJ1-1
v_gene: TRBV19
d_gene: .
CDR3aa: ASSTDPRDQNTEAF

j_gene: TRBJ1-2
v_gene: TRBV29-1
d_gene: .
CDR3aa: SVEILGRMYGYT

j_gene: TRBJ2-1
v_gene: TRBV5-1
d_gene: TRBD1
CDR3aa: ASSPLPGGADNEQF

j_gene: TRBJ2-2
v_gene: TRBV6-1
d_gene: TRBD1
CDR3aa: ASIIDRVFTGELF

j_gene: TRBJ2-1
v_gene: TRBV7-9
d_gene: .
CDR3aa: ASSLVGGNEQF

j_gene: TRBJ2-1
v_gene: TRBV6-5
d_gene: TRBD2
CDR3aa: ASSYPRGDSYNEQF

j_gene: TRBJ1-4
v_gene: TRBV30
d_gene: .
CDR3aa: AWSSGTKLF

j_gene: TRBJ2-1
v_gene: TRBV4-1
d_gene: TRBD1
CDR3aa: ASSQGQGAINEQF

j_gene: TRBJ2-3
v_gene: TRBV27
d_gene: TRBD2
CDR3aa: ASSLHINLSGKGSTQY

j_gene: TRBJ2-1
v_gene: TRBV6-5
d_gene: TRBD2
CDR3aa: ASSSNSGLAGEQF

j_gene: TRBJ2-7
v_gene: TRBV28
d_gene: TRBD2
CDR3aa: ASSPTSGPYEQY

j_gene: TRBJ1-6
v_gene: TRBV2
d_gene: .
CDR3aa: ASSEARFYGSPLH

j_gene: TRBJ2-3
v_gene: TRBV7-9
d_gene: TRBD2
CDR3aa: ASSSQGRLAGALADTQY

j_gene: TRBJ1-3
v_gene: TRBV28
d_gene: .
CDR3aa: ASSFGRNTIY

j_gene: TRBJ2-5
v_gene: TRBV5-1
d_gene: TRBD2
CDR3aa: ASSAQGTREQY

j_gene: TRBJ2-1
v_gene: TRBV30
d_gene: TRBD2
CDR3aa: AWSVDVTSLNEQF

j_gene: TRBJ2-3
v_gene: TRBV19
d_gene: TRBD2
CDR3aa: ASTWTSGRASDTQY

j_gene: TRBJ2-1
v_gene: TRBV27
d_gene: .
CDR3aa: ASTLSGVVGEQF

j_gene: TRBJ1-1
v_gene: TRBV9
d_gene: .
CDR3aa: ASNRDPDTEAF

j_gene: TRBJ1-2
v_gene: TRBV6-5
d_gene: .
CDR3aa: ASTPVGASFGYT